This record covers a single T cell receptor beta chain. The antigen remains unidentified. Selected positively for CCR7 and CD45RO-negative, naive CD8 cells excluded terminally differentiated effector memory CD45RA+ cells. The sample belongs to a study of shared clonotypes between healthy human individuals. Study findings and constraints: Sampling was confined to blood; repertoires within tissues likely differ.

The deep-level immunoSEQ assay was used. The protocol was immunoSEQ multiplex PCR, while the TCRdb copy is restricted to in-frame clones and leaves out a portion. Of millions of clones in the sample, about 95% are singletons; the top ten hold roughly 1%. Germline values: CDR1 MNHNS, CDR2 SASEGT. This CDR3 is built from 15 residues. V lost 5 bases to trimming and J lost 3 bases; unmatched junction nucleotides: 5. Sequencing was done on a sample of naive CD8+ T cells sorted from blood. This receptor was obtained from a man aged 18 to 29 in good health. The V and J genes are TRBV6-1 and TRBJ2-1; the match to TRBD1 covers 9 bases. For the CDR3, the DNA is TGTGCCAGCAGTCACCGGGACAGGGACTACAATGAGCAGTTCTTC. Its protein is CASSHRDRDYNEQFF.